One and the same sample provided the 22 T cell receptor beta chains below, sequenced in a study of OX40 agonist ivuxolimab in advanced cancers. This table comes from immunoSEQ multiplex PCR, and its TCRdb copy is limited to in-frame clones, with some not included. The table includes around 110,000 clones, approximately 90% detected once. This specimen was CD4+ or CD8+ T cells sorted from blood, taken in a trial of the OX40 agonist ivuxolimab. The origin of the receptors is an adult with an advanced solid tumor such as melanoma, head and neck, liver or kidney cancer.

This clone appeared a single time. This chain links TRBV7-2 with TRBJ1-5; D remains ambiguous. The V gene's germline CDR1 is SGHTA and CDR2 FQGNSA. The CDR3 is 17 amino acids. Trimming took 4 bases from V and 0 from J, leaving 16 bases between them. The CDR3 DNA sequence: TGTGCCAGCAGCTCGCGTTTACAAGCCAGTAGCAATCAGCCCCAGCATTTT. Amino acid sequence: CASSSRLQASSNQPQHF.

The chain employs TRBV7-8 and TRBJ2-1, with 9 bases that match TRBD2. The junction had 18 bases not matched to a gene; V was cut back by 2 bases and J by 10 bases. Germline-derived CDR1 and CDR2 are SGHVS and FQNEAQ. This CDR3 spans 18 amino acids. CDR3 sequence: CASSLNPAWGTSLGEQFF. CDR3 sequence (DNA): TGTGCCAGCAGCTTAAACCCGGCGTGGGGGACTAGCCTGGGCGAGCAGTTCTTC.

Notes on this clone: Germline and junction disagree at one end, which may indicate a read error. Here the CDR3 reads CASSLEGTPIKAF. The CDR3 DNA is TGCGCCAGCAGCTTGGAAGGGACTCCGATAAAAGCTTTT. V is TRBV5-1 and J is TRBJ2-3; maybe TRBD2 (6 bases). CDR1 is SGHRS and CDR2 is YFSETQ in the germline V gene. The CDR3 runs to 13 residues.

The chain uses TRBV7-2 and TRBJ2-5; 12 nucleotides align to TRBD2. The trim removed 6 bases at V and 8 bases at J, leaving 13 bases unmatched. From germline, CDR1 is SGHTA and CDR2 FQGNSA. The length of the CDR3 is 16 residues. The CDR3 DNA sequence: TGTGCCAGCAGTTCAGGGGCTAGCGGGGGGGCCAATACCCAGTACTTC. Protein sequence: CASSSGASGGANTQYF.

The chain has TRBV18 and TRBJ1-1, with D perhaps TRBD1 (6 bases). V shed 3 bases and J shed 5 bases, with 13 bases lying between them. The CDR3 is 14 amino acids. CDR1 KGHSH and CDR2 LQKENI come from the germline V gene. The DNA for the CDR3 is TGTGCCAGCTCACCGACAGGAGGCGGGACTGAAGCTTTCTTT. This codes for CASSPTGGGTEAFF.

In nucleotides, the CDR3 is TGCGCCAGCAGTGGAGCAGCGGGGGCCAGGACAGATACGCAGTATTTT. It is translated as CASSGAAGARTDTQYF. The J gene is TRBJ2-3, the V gene TRBV10-1; TRBD2 matches 8 bases. The CDR3 has 16 residues. Per germline, CDR1 WNHNN and CDR2 SYGVQD (reference sequence). Germline trimming cut 4 bases from V and 3 bases from J; bases unmatched to any gene: 9.

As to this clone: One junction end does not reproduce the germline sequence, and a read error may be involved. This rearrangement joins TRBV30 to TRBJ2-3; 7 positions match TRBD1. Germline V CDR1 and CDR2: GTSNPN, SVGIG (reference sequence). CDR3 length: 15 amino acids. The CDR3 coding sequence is TGTGCCTCGAGTATACAGGGGCGGTACACAGATACGCAGTATTTT. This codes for CASSIQGRYTDTQYF.

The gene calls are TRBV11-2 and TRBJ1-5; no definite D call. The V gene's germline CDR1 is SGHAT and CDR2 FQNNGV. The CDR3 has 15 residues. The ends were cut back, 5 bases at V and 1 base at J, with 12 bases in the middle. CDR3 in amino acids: CASSQSRGSNQPQHF. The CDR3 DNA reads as TGTGCCAGCAGCCAATCGCGAGGGAGCAATCAGCCCCAGCATTTT.

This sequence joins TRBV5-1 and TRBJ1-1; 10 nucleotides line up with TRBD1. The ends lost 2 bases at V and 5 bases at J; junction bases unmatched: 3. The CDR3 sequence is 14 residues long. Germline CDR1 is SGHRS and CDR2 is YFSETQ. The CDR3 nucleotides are TGCGCCAGCAGCTTCGGACAGGGGGGGACTGAAGCTTTCTTT. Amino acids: CASSFGQGGTEAFF.

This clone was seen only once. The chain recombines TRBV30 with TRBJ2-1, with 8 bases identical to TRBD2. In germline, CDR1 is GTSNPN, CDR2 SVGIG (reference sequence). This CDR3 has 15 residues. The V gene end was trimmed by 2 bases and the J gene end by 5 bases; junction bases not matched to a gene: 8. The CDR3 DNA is TGTGCCTGGAGTACCGGGACTAGGGATCACAATGAGCAGTTCTTC. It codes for CAWSTGTRDHNEQFF.

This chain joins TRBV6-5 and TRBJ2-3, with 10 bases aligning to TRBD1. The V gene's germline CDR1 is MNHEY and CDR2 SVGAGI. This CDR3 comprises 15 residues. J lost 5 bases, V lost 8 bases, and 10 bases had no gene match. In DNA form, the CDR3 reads TGTGCCAGCTCCTGGGCTGACAGGGGGCAAGATACGCAGTATTTT. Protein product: CASSWADRGQDTQYF.

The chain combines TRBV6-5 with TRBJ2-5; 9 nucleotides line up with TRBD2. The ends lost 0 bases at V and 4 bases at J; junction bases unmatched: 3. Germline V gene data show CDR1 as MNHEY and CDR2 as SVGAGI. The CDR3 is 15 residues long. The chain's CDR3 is CASSYSPLAGETQYF. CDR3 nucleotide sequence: TGTGCCAGCAGTTACTCTCCACTAGCGGGAGAGACCCAGTACTTC.

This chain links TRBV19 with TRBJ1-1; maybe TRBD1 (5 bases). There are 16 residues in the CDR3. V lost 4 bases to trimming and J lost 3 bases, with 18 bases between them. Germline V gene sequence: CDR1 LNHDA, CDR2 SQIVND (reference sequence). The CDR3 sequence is CASSTQAVGPYTEAFF. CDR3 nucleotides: TGTGCCAGTAGTACGCAGGCTGTGGGACCTTACACTGAAGCTTTCTTT.

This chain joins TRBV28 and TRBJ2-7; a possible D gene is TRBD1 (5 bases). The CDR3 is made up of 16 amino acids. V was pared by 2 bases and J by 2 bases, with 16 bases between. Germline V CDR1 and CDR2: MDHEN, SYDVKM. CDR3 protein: CASSLKRQGWTYEQYF. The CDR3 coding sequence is TGTGCCAGCAGTTTAAAGAGGCAGGGTTGGACCTACGAGCAGTACTTC.

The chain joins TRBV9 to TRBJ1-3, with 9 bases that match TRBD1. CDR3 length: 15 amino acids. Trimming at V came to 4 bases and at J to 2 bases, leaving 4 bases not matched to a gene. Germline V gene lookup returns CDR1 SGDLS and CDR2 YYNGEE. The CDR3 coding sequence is TGTGCCAGCAGCATACAGGGGGCGGCTGGAAACACCATATATTTT. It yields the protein CASSIQGAAGNTIYF.

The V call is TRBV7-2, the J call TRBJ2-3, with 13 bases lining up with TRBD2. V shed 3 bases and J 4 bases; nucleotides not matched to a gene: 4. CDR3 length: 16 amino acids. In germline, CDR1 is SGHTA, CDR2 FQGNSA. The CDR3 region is CASSFTSGGAPDTQYF. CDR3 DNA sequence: TGTGCCAGCAGCTTTACTAGCGGGGGGGCTCCAGATACGCAGTATTTT.

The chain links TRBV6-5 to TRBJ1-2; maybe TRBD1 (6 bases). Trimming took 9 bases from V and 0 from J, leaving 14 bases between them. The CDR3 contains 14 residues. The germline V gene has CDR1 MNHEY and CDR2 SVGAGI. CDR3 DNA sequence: TGTGCCAGTTCCGGGACACCGACTAACTATGGCTACACCTTC. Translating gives CASSGTPTNYGYTF.

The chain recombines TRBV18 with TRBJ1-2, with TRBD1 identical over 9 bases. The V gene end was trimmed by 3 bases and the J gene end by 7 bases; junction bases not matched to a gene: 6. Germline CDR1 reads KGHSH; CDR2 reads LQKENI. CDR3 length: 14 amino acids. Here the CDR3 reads CASSPGQGNGGYTF. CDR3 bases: TGTGCCAGCTCACCTGGACAGGGGAATGGTGGCTACACCTTC.

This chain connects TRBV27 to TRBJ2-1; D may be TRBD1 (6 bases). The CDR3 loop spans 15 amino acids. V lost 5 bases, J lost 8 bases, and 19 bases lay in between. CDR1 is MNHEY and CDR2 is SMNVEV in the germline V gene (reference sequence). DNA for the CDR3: TGTGCCAGCAGTCCTCGACAGGATCTAGGGTATGAGCAGTTCTTC. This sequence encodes CASSPRQDLGYEQFF.

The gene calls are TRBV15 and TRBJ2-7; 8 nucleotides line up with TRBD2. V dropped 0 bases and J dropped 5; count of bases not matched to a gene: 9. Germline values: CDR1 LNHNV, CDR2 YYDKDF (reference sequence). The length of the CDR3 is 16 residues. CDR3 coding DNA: TGTGCCACCAGCAGAGATCTCGGGAGGGTTGCCCACGAGCAGTACTTC. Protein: CATSRDLGRVAHEQYF.

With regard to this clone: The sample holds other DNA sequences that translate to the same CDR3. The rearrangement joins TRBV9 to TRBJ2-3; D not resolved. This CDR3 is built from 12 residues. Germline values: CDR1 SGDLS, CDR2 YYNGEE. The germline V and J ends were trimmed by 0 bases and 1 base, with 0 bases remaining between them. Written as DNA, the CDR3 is TGTGCCAGCAGCGTAGGCACAGATACGCAGTATTTT. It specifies CASSVGTDTQYF.

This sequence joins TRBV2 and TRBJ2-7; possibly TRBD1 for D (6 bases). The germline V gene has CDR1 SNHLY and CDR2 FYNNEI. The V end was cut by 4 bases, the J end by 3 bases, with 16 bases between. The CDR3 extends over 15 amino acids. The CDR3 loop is CASSVQRQAVYEQYF. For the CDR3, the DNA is TGTGCCAGCAGTGTTCAGAGACAGGCGGTCTACGAGCAGTACTTC.